This TCR beta chain was obtained from a study of graft-versus-host responses after intestinal transplantation. Study-level findings and limits: Recipient marrow harbored GvH clones, some of which surfaced first in ileum or blood.

A note on this clone: Its antigen is not known.

Using immunoSEQ multiplex PCR, the repertoire was profiled, and TCRdb retains in-frame clones only, with some absent. The repertoire holds some 55,000 clones, less than 95% seen once, with 5% to 7% in the top ten. Germline CDR1 reads SGHVS; CDR2 reads FNYEAQ. The CDR3 has 12 residues. The germline V and J ends were trimmed by 1 base and 6 bases, with 7 bases remaining between them. This sample comprised PBMCs, obtained nearly 670 days after intestinal transplant. The receptor's source is a human patient who received an intestinal transplant, so some T cells may come from the graft donor. The chain couples TRBV7-6 to TRBJ2-7; D is uncertain. The CDR3 sequence is CASSLEEREQYF. The CDR3, as DNA: TGTGCCAGCAGCTTAGAGGAACGCGAGCAGTACTTC.